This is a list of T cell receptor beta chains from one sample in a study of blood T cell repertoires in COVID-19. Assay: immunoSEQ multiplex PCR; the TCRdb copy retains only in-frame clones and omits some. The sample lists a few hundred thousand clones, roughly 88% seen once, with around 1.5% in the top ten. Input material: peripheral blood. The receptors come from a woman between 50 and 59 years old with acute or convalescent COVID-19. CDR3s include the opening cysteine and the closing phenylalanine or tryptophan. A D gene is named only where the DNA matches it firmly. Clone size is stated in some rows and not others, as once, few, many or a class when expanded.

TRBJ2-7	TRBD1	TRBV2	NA	TGTGCCAGCACTGTGCAGGGGGCCTTCTACGAGCAGTACTTC	CASTVQGAFYEQYF
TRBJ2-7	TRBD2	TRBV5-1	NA	TGCGCCAGCAGCTTGGCCGGTCGGGAGGGCGAGCAGTACTTC	CASSLAGREGEQYF
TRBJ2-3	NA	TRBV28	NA	TGTGCCAGCAGTTTATCCCCGAGCCTGACAGGAACCACAGATACGCAGTATTTT	CASSLSPSLTGTTDTQYF
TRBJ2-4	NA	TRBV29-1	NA	TGCAGCGTTAATACGGGTAACAAAAACATTCAGTACTTC	CSVNTGNKNIQYF
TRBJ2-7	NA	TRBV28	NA	TGTGCCAGCACCTCTTCTGCACGGGGGACCTACGAGCAGTACTTC	CASTSSARGTYEQYF
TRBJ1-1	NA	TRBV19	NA	TGTGCCAGTTCCCACAGGAACACTGAAGCTTTCTTT	CASSHRNTEAFF
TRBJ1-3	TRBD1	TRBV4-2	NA	TGTGCCAGCAGCCAAGTCGGACAGGGGGCTGACACCATATATTTT	CASSQVGQGADTIYF
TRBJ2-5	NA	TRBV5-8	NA	TGTGCCAGCAGCTTGGCACAGACGAACCAAGAGACCCAGTACTTC	CASSLAQTNQETQYF
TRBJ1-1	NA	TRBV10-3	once	TGTGCCATCAGGGACAGCGACACTGAAGCTTTCTTT	CAIRDSDTEAFF
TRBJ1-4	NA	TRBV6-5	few	TGTGCCAGCAGTCCTTCTGCAACTAATGAAAAACTGTTTTTT	CASSPSATNEKLFF
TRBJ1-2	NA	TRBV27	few	TGTGCCAGCAGTTTAGAGGGTTCTAACTATGGCTACACCTTC	CASSLEGSNYGYTF
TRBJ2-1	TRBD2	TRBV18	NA	TGTGCCAGCTCACCACCAGCTAGCGGGACCGGTGAGCAGTTCTTC	CASSPPASGTGEQFF
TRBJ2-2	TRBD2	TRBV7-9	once	TGTGCCAGCAGCTCCACTAGCGGGAGGGCCTGGGGAACCGGGGAGCTGTTTTTT	CASSSTSGRAWGTGELFF
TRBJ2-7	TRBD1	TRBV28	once	TGTGCCAGCACCCTGGGACAGGGGTCCCACGAGCAGTACTTC	CASTLGQGSHEQYF
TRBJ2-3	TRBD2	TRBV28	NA	TGTGCCAGCAGTCCCCGGGGGGTGGGGACAGATACGCAGTATTTT	CASSPRGVGTDTQYF
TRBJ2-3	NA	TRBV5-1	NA	TGCGCCAGCAGCTTGATCAGGAGCACAGATACGCAGTATTTT	CASSLIRSTDTQYF
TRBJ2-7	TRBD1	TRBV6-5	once	TGTGCCAGCAAAACCGGGACAGGGGGCAGCGAGCAGTACTTC	CASKTGTGGSEQYF
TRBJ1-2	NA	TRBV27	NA	TGTGCCAGCAGTCCACGTCCGGGATCTGGCTATGGCTACACCTTC	CASSPRPGSGYGYTF
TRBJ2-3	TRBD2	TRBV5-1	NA	TGCGCCAGCAGCTTGGCGGGAGGGCCATCAGATACGCAGTATTTT	CASSLAGGPSDTQYF
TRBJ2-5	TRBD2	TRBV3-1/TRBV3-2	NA	TGTGCCAGCAGCCGGGGACTAGCGGGAGGAGGGGGGATTCGAGAGACCCAGTACTTC	CASSRGLAGGGGIRETQYF
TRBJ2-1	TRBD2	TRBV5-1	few	TGCGCCAGCAGCTTGGATCTAGCGGGCGTCAATGAGCAGTTCTTC	CASSLDLAGVNEQFF
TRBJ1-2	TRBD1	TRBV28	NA	TGTGCCAGCAGTTATTACCCAACGACAGGGTCGCGAGGCTACACCTTC	CASSYYPTTGSRGYTF
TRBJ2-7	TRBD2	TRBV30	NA	TGTGCCTGGAGTGTACTAGCGGGCTATAGCTCCTACGAGCAGTACTTC	CAWSVLAGYSSYEQYF
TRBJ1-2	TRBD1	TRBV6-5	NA	TGTGCCAGCAGTTACGCCCAGGGGGCCACTAACTATGGCTACACCTTC	CASSYAQGATNYGYTF
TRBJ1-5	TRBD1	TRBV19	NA	TGTGCCAGTATGGGCAGGGGGCTTTACAATCAGCCCCAGCATTTT	CASMGRGLYNQPQHF
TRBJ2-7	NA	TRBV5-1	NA	TGCGCCAGCAGCGCAGCTGCCAGGGCCGAGCAGTACTTC	CASSAAARAEQYF
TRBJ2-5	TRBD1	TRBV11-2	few	TGTGCCAGCAGCTCACCAGCAGGGGGCACCCAGTACTTC	CASSSPAGGTQYF
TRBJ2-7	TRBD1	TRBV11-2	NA	TGTGCCAGCAGCTTAGGATTCTGGGACAGGGAAAACTACGAGCAGTACTTC	CASSLGFWDRENYEQYF
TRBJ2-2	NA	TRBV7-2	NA	TGTGCCAGCAGCCGTACTAGCCTGAACACCGGGGAGCTGTTTTTT	CASSRTSLNTGELFF
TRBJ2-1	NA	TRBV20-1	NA	TGCAGTGCGTGGGAGAAGAATGAGCAGTTCTTC	CSAWEKNEQFF
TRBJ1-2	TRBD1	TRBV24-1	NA	TGTGCCACCAGTGACCCGACCGGGACAGGGGGCCCATCCGAGTATGGCTACACCTTC	CATSDPTGTGGPSEYGYTF
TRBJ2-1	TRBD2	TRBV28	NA	TGTGCCAGCAGTTTCCCCGAGACTAGCGGGGCCAGCTCCTACAATGAGCAGTTCTTC	CASSFPETSGASSYNEQFF
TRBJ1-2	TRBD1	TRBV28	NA	TGTGCCAGCAGTTTCTGGAGGACAGGGGGCCACTATGGCTACACCTTC	CASSFWRTGGHYGYTF
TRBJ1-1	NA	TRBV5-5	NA	TGTGCCAGCAGCTTGTCCCGGGACACTGAAGCTTTCTTT	CASSLSRDTEAFF
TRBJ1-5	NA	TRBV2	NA	TGTGCCAGCACCCCCGGTCGGGATAGCAATCAGCCCCAGCATTTT	CASTPGRDSNQPQHF
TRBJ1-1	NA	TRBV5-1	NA	TGCGCCAGCAGCCCGAACAGCCGGCGGGGCACTGAAGCTTTCTTT	CASSPNSRRGTEAFF
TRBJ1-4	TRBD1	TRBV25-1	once	TGTGCCAGCAGGGACAGGGCGTCGGGGGAAAAACTGTTTTTT	CASRDRASGEKLFF
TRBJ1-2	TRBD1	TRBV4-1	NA	TGCGCCAGCAGCGCCACAGGGGGCCTTGGCTACACCTTC	CASSATGGLGYTF
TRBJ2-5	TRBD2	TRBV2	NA	TGTGCCAGCATTACTGGGGTGACTAGCGATCAAGAGACCCAGTACTTC	CASITGVTSDQETQYF
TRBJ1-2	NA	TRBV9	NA	TGTGCCAGCAGCGTAGAGTCCCGGGGAAGCTATGGCTACACCTTC	CASSVESRGSYGYTF
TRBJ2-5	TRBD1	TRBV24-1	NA	TGTGCCACCAGTGCAACAGGGGGAAAAGAGACCCAGTACTTC	CATSATGGKETQYF
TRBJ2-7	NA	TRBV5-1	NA	TGCGCCAGCAGCTTGGAGGGGAACTACGAGCAGTACTTC	CASSLEGNYEQYF
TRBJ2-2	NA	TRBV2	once	TGTGCCATCACAGAGGGGAACACCGGGGAGCTGTTTTTT	CAITEGNTGELFF
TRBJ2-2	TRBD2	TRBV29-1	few	TGCAGCGTTATTAGCGGGGCGACCGGGGAGCTGTTTTTT	CSVISGATGELFF
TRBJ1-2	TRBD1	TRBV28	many	TGTGCCAGCAGTTTACCGGGACAGGGGGCCGAGGGCTACACCTTC	CASSLPGQGAEGYTF
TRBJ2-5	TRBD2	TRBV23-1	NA	TGCGCCAGCATTCCGACTAGCGGGGCCGGGGAGACCCAGTACTTC	CASIPTSGAGETQYF
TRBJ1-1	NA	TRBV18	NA	TGTGCCAGCTCACCTTCGATCGCGGGCACTGAAGCTTTCTTT	CASSPSIAGTEAFF
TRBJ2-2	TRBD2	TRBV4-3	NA	TGCGCCAGCAGTAGACTAGCGGACACCGGGGAGCTGTTTTTT	CASSRLADTGELFF
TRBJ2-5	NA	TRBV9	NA	TGTGCCAGCAGCCCGGGACTGGAGAAAGAGACCCAGTACTTC	CASSPGLEKETQYF
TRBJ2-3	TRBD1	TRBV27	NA	TGTGCCAGCAGGCGGGACAGGAGCACAGATACGCAGTATTTT	CASRRDRSTDTQYF
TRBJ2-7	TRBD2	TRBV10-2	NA	TGCGCCAGCAGTGACCCGGGGACTAGCGGCTCCTACGAGCAGTACTTC	CASSDPGTSGSYEQYF
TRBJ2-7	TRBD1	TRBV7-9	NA	TGTGCCAGCAGCTTAGAGGAGGCCAGGGGGCCCTACGAGCAGTACTTC	CASSLEEARGPYEQYF
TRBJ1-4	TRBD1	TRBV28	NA	TGTGCCAGCAGTTCCGGGACAGGGAGTGAAAAACTGTTTTTT	CASSSGTGSEKLFF
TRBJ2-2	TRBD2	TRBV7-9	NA	TGTGCCAGCAGCTTAATGGCGTTAGCGGGGACCGGGGAGCTGTTTTTT	CASSLMALAGTGELFF
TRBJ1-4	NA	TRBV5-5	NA	TGTGCCAGCAGCCCCCAGGTGGGCAGAGAGGAAAAACTGTTTTTT	CASSPQVGREEKLFF
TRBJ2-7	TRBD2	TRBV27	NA	TGTGCCAGCAGTTCGGGACTAGCTAGAATCTACGAGCAGTACTTC	CASSSGLARIYEQYF
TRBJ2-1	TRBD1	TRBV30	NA	TGTGCCTGGAGCGCGGACAGGGCCAATGAGCAGTTCTTC	CAWSADRANEQFF
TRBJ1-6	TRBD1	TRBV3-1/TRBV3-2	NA	TGTGCCAGCAGCCAAGATCAGGGGGCCGCTTCACCCCTCCACTTT	CASSQDQGAASPLHF